This T cell receptor beta chain emerged from a study of T cells after posttransplantation cyclophosphamide. TCRdb's table, derived via immunoSEQ multiplex PCR, lists solely in-frame clones and lacks some. The sample gives some 5,500 clones, none seen only once, and the top ten clones hold under 30%. Overall study findings and caveats: Skin or GI-infiltrating T cells shared few TRB sequences with blood. Recipient CMV seropositivity and CMV reactivation strongly tracked TRB clonality. Donor-recipient repertoire similarity was low at 1-2 months, rising over year one.

Cyclophosphamide on days +3 and +4 followed busulfan-fludarabine conditioning and a marrow graft. The CDR3 covers 13 residues. Germline CDR1 reads SGHVS; CDR2 reads FQNEAQ. V was pared by 6 bases and J by 5 bases, with 13 bases between. This clone has a count of ten or more. The antigen is not known. This receptor was identified in a male patient aged 55 to 69 who received an allogeneic stem cell transplant from a related donor, was CMV-positive, and had no GVHD. Some T cells may have originated in the graft donor. Source: PBMCs, taken after allogeneic stem cell transplant with posttransplant cyclophosphamide. The V call is TRBV7-8, the J call TRBJ1-1, with D tentatively TRBD1 (6 bases). CDR3 in amino acids: CASSSGGRTEAFF. The CDR3 region has the DNA TGTGCCAGCAGTTCGGGGGGGCGTACTGAAGCTTTCTTT.